Listed here are 16 T cell receptor beta chains from one sample, sequenced in a study of shared T cell receptors in the human thymus. Assay: immunoSEQ multiplex PCR; the TCRdb copy retains only in-frame clones and omits some. The table has 500,000 to 750,000 clones, approximately 90% seen once. The sample was also linked to a second study, of human thymus T cells.

The specimen was thymocytes. All receptors derive from a boy less than two years old with a congenital heart defect.

V and J are TRBV5-1 and TRBJ2-3, with a weak D call TRBD2 (6 bases). CDR3 length equals 19 residues. V lost 1 base to trimming and J lost 3 bases, with 24 bases between them. CDR1 is SGHRS, CDR2 YFSETQ, per germline. The CDR3 protein is CASSLSSWRDPRRTDTQYF. The CDR3 region has the DNA TGCGCCAGCAGCTTGTCCTCGTGGCGGGACCCCCGCCGTACAGATACGCAGTATTTT.

The chain has TRBV9 and TRBJ2-1, with no clear D. The CDR3 has 13 residues. Germline CDR1 is SGDLS and CDR2 is YYNGEE. V lost 4 bases and J 0 bases, leaving 5 bases between the germline ends. The CDR3 nucleotides are TGTGCCAGCAGCAGGAGCTCCTACAATGAGCAGTTCTTC. Encoded protein: CASSRSSYNEQFF.

The chain carries TRBV27 and TRBJ2-1; D is unclear. Germline CDR1 and CDR2: MNHEY and SMNVEV (reference sequence). V was cut by 6 bases and J by 8 bases, with 14 bases left in between. This CDR3 contains 13 residues. This CDR3 is CASSPTKLHEQFF. In DNA, the CDR3 is TGTGCCAGCAGCCCAACCAAGCTGCATGAGCAGTTCTTC.

V is TRBV14 and J is TRBJ2-2; D is ambiguous. This CDR3 contains 16 residues. V was clipped by 0 bases and J by 3 bases, with 11 bases between them. The V gene's germline CDR1 is SGHDN and CDR2 FVKESK. The chain's CDR3 is CASSQEGNEHTGELFF. The CDR3 DNA sequence: TGTGCCAGCAGCCAAGAGGGCAACGAGCACACCGGGGAGCTGTTTTTT.

This chain uses TRBV30 with TRBJ1-4, with D unclear. This CDR3 has 15 residues. Trimming removed 0 bases at V and 8 bases at J, with 16 bases between. CDR1 and CDR2 from the germline V gene are GTSNPN and SVGIG (reference sequence). In DNA, the CDR3 is TGTGCCTGGAGTGTCCTCCGCGGGAAGAACGAAAAACTGTTTTTT. This gives the protein CAWSVLRGKNEKLFF.

This chain uses TRBV13 with TRBJ2-3; TRBD2 matches at 14 bases. The CDR3 totals 17 residues. V trimming: 5 bases; J trimming: 4 bases; junction bases outside the gene matches: 8. Per the germline V gene, CDR1 is PRHDT and CDR2 is FYEKMQ (reference sequence). Here the CDR3 reads CASSPGLAGGGADTQYF. CDR3 coding DNA: TGTGCCAGCAGCCCCGGACTAGCGGGAGGAGGTGCAGATACGCAGTATTTT.

V and J are TRBV11-3 and TRBJ2-7, with TRBD2 matching 10 bases. The CDR3 sequence is 15 residues long. V was pared by 2 bases and J by 5 bases, with 6 bases of the junction left unmatched. In germline, CDR1 is SGHNT, CDR2 YENEEA. CDR3 DNA: TGTGCCAGCAGCTTACCCAGCGGGAGGGCTCACGAGCAGTACTTC. Amino acid sequence: CASSLPSGRAHEQYF. Drawing the rest from reference TRBV11-3 and TRBJ2-7, the complete variable domain is EAGVVQSPRYKIIEKKQPVAFWCNPISGHNTLYWYLQNLGQGPELLIRYENEEAVDDSQLPKDRFSAERLKGVDSTLKIQPAELGDSAVYLCASSLPSGRAHEQYFGPGTRLTVT.

This chain connects TRBV5-4 to TRBJ2-3; 14 bases agree with TRBD2. CDR1 SGHNT and CDR2 YYREEE come from the germline V gene (reference sequence). The CDR3 has 17 amino acids. The junction had 5 bases not matched to a gene; V was cut back by 2 bases and J by 3 bases. This CDR3 reads CASSFGTSGSRTDTQYF. The CDR3 coding sequence is TGTGCCAGCAGCTTCGGGACTAGCGGGAGCCGGACAGATACGCAGTATTTT.

The V gene is TRBV18, the J gene TRBJ1-4; D unclear. Deletions cut 6 bases from V and 8 bases from J, with 22 bases between. The CDR3 is 16 residues long. The germline V gene encodes CDR1 KGHSH and CDR2 LQKENI. The chain's CDR3 is CASSSSKETDGEKLFF. The CDR3 DNA sequence: TGTGCCAGCTCCAGCTCGAAGGAGACTGATGGAGAAAAACTGTTTTTT. Variable domain in full (rest from reference TRBV18 and TRBJ1-4): NAGVMQNPRHLVRRRGQEARLRCSPMKGHSHVYWYRQLPEEGLKFMVYLQKENIIDESGMPKERFSAEFPKEGPSILRIQQVVRGDSAAYFCASSSSKETDGEKLFFGSGTQLSVL.

This sequence joins TRBV15 and TRBJ2-1, with TRBD2 matching over 9 bases. V dropped 5 bases and J dropped 15; count of bases not matched to a gene: 8. CDR3 size: 12 residues. Germline assignment: CDR1 LNHNV and CDR2 YYDKDF (reference sequence). The CDR3 sequence is CATSGTSGLLFF. In DNA form, the CDR3 reads TGTGCCACCAGCGGAACTAGCGGGCTTTTGTTCTTC.

In DNA form, the CDR3 reads TGTGCCAGCAGCCCGAGGGTAGCCTATGGCTACACCTTC. This sequence encodes CASSPRVAYGYTF. The V gene is TRBV11-2, the J gene TRBJ1-2; D gene uncertain. The CDR3 is made up of 13 amino acids. Germline lookup yields CDR1 SGHAT and CDR2 FQNNGV. The ends were cut back, 5 bases at V and 4 bases at J, with 11 bases in the middle.

V is TRBV7-9 and J is TRBJ1-1; tentative D call: TRBD1 (5 bases). V was pared by 1 base and J by 4 bases, with 16 bases between. This CDR3 region has 16 residues. The V gene's germline CDR1 is SEHNR and CDR2 FQNEAQ (reference sequence). CDR3 amino acids: CASSLGSWRRGTEAFF. The CDR3 nucleotides are TGTGCCAGCAGCTTAGGAAGTTGGAGGAGGGGCACTGAAGCTTTCTTT.

J is TRBJ2-7 and V is TRBV5-5; D possibly corresponds to TRBD1 (5 bases). Germline loops: CDR1 SGHKS, CDR2 YYEKEE (reference sequence). Deletions cut 5 bases from V and 1 base from J, with 16 bases between. This CDR3 is 15 amino acids long. CDR3 loop: CASRPSQDKSYEQYF. In DNA form, the CDR3 reads TGTGCCAGCAGACCAAGTCAGGACAAATCCTACGAGCAGTACTTC.

This sequence joins TRBV9 and TRBJ1-1; 7 bases line up with TRBD1. The germline V gene has CDR1 SGDLS and CDR2 YYNGEE. V was clipped by 4 bases and J by 0 bases; unmatched bases: 15. The CDR3 consists of 18 residues. The CDR3, as DNA: TGTGCCAGCAGCCCCCCGACAGGGTTCAGGATGATGAACACTGAAGCTTTCTTT. This gives the protein CASSPPTGFRMMNTEAFF.

The gene calls are TRBV4-1 and TRBJ2-1, with 7 bases lining up with TRBD2. Germline CDR1 is MGHRA and CDR2 is YSYEKL. V gave up 1 base and J gave up 9 bases; unmatched junction bases: 3. The CDR3 contains 13 residues. CDR3 sequence reads: CASSQVGGGEQFF. CDR3 in DNA: TGCGCCAGCAGCCAAGTGGGGGGGGGTGAGCAGTTCTTC.

CDR3 bases: TGTGCCAGCAGTGGCTCGGCAGGGCGCTACGAGCAGTACTTC. Translation: CASSGSAGRYEQYF. The V call is TRBV25-1, the J call TRBJ2-7; TRBD1 is a possible D gene (5 bases). CDR1 and CDR2 (germline): MGHDK, SYGVNS. Trimming took off 4 bases at V and 3 bases at J, with 13 bases between the two ends. The CDR3 runs to 14 residues.